The 23 T cell receptor beta chains in this list originate from one sample, sequenced in a study of CD8+CD57+ T cells in acquired aplastic anemia. Genomic DNA provided the template from which TCR beta VDJ and CDR3 profiles were obtained. TCRdb itself ran the reads through MiXCR, one entry per CDR3 protein. Among some 190,000 distinct CDR3 sequences listed, just over 45% were seen once. The specimen was sorted CD4+, CD8+, or CD8+CD57+ T cells (not recorded which) from PBMCs. Receptor source: a human donor in good health.

This clonotype was observed a few times. The chain has TRBV12-3 or TRBV12-4 and TRBJ2-3; perhaps TRBD2 as D (6 bases). Trimming removed 6 bases from V and 0 bases from J, with 10 bases in between. The CDR3 length is 14 residues. CDR3 loop: CASSTGGSTDTQYF. In nucleotides, the CDR3 is TGTGCCAGCAGCACTGGAGGGAGCACAGATACGCAGTATTTT.

This clonotype was observed a handful of times. The chain uses TRBV4-2 and TRBJ2-7, with 12 bases aligning to TRBD2. V was pared by 0 bases and J by 0 bases, with 15 bases of the junction left unmatched. Germline loops: CDR1 LGHNA, CDR2 YNFKEQ. This CDR3 comprises 21 residues. The CDR3 is CASSQERSRGLAGRGSYEQYF. The CDR3, as DNA: TGTGCCAGCAGCCAAGAGCGGAGTCGGGGACTAGCGGGCCGGGGCTCCTACGAGCAGTACTTC.

V gene TRBV5-1 combines with J gene TRBJ1-2; 12 bases line up with TRBD1. V lost 2 bases, J lost 6 bases, and 5 bases stayed unmatched. The CDR3 consists of 15 residues. Per germline, CDR1 SGHRS and CDR2 YFSETQ. The CDR3, as DNA: TGCGCCAGCAGCTTTGACGGGACAGGGGGCGATGGCTACACCTTC. It codes for CASSFDGTGGDGYTF. The full variable domain, rest sourced from reference TRBV5-1 and TRBJ1-2, is KAGVTQTPRYLIKTRGQQVTLSCSPISGHRSVSWYQQTPGQGLQFLFEYFSETQRNKGNFPGRFSGRQFSNSRSEMNVSTLELGDSALYLCASSFDGTGGDGYTFGSGTRLTVV.

This clonotype was recorded once. The V and J genes are TRBV19 and TRBJ2-2; D remains ambiguous. The CDR3 is 13 residues long. Germline V CDR1 and CDR2: LNHDA, SQIVND (reference sequence). Trimming pared 7 bases from V and 4 bases from J, leaving 10 bases between. The CDR3 DNA is TGTGCCAGTACGGGTTATAGCACCGGGGAGCTGTTTTTT. This codes for CASTGYSTGELFF.

This clonotype was seen a few times. A much larger clone is a single base away; this may be a read error. The genes are TRBV19 and TRBJ2-4; D unclear. This CDR3 comprises 14 residues. CDR1 is LNHDA, CDR2 SQIVND, per germline (reference sequence). The CDR3 here is CAGSWMGNQNIQYF. CDR3 sequence (DNA): TGTGCCGGTAGTTGGATGGGGAATCAAAACATTCAGTACTTC.

The J gene is TRBJ1-1, the V gene TRBV19; D call uncertain. CDR3 length: 15 amino acids. Germline CDR1 LNHDA, CDR2 SQIVND (reference sequence). Trimming left V 3 bases short and J 0 bases short, with 11 bases between. In DNA form, the CDR3 reads TGTGCCAGTAGTATGGGCCTCACTCTGAACACTGAAGCTTTCTTT. It specifies CASSMGLTLNTEAFF.

The V call is TRBV10-3, the J call TRBJ2-1, with TRBD2 identical over 14 bases. Looked up from germline, CDR1 is ENHRY and CDR2 is SYGVKD. J was trimmed by 2 bases and V by 6 bases; bases with no gene match: 6. The CDR3 is 17 residues long. This CDR3 is CAIRGGTSGGPYNEQFF. The CDR3 region has the DNA TGTGCCATCAGGGGGGGGACTAGCGGGGGACCCTACAATGAGCAGTTCTTC.

The chain links TRBV7-8 to TRBJ1-1; D gene unclear. The CDR3 has 14 amino acids. The germline V gene has CDR1 SGHVS and CDR2 FQNEAQ. The V gene lost 5 bases and the J gene lost 4 bases, with 14 bases spanning the gap. The CDR3 DNA sequence: TGTGCCAGCAGCCCTAATCCGGGCTTCACTGAAGCTTTCTTT. It is translated as CASSPNPGFTEAFF. Drawing the rest from reference TRBV7-8 and TRBJ1-1, the complete variable domain is GAGVSQSPRYKVAKRGQDVALRCDPISGHVSLFWYQQALGQGPEFLTYFQNEAQLDKSGLPSDRFFAERPEGSVSTLKIQRTQQEDSAVYLCASSPNPGFTEAFFGQGTRLTVV.

A note on this clonotype: This could be a read error, since a much larger clone is one nucleotide away. V usage is TRBV11-3 and J usage is TRBJ1-1; D unclear. The CDR3 contains 14 residues. Per germline, CDR1 SGHNT and CDR2 YENEEA. V shed 0 bases and J shed 4 bases, with 9 bases lying between them. The CDR3 DNA reads as TGTGCCAGCAGCTTAGACGGTGGGAGCACTGAAGCTTTCTTT. Protein: CASSLDGGSTEAFF. The full variable domain, rest sourced from reference TRBV11-3 and TRBJ1-1, is EAGVVQSPRYKIIEKKQPVAFWCNPISGHNTLYWYLQNLGQGPELLIRYENEEAVDDSQLPKDRFSAERLKGVDSTLKIQPAELGDSAVYLCASSLDGGSTEAFFGQGTRLTVV.

On this clonotype itself: A much larger clone lies one base from this, so it may be a read error. This chain uses TRBV20-1 with TRBJ2-1; D not resolved. V dropped 6 bases and J dropped 13 bases, with 10 bases sitting between them. The CDR3 runs 9 residues. Germline V lookup: CDR1 DFQATT, CDR2 SNEGSKA (reference sequence). The chain's CDR3 is CSAGTDQFF. The CDR3 nucleotides read TGCAGTGCCGGAACGGACCAGTTCTTC.

The chain links TRBV5-6 to TRBJ2-7; D is ambiguous. CDR3 length: 15 amino acids. V lost 0 bases, J lost 0 bases, and 10 bases lay in between. The germline V gene encodes CDR1 SGHDT and CDR2 YYEEEE. The CDR3 DNA reads as TGTGCCAGCAGCTTGGGTGGCATGAGCTCCTACGAGCAGTACTTC. This encodes CASSLGGMSSYEQYF.

Ten or more counts support this clonotype. This rearrangement joins TRBV29-1 to TRBJ1-2; a possible D gene is TRBD1 (5 bases). The CDR3 has 13 amino acids. Germline V CDR1 and CDR2: SQVTM, ANQGSEA. The V end was cut by 1 base, the J end by 4 bases, with 10 bases between. CDR3 amino acids: CSVEGQPTYGYTF. The CDR3 DNA sequence: TGCAGCGTTGAAGGACAGCCAACCTATGGCTACACCTTC.

This clonotype has ten or more counts. The chain combines TRBV5-1 with TRBJ2-5; 9 positions match TRBD1. The CDR3 is 14 residues long. Germline-derived CDR1 and CDR2 are SGHRS and YFSETQ. V lost 3 bases, J lost 5 bases, and 5 bases stayed unmatched. This CDR3 reads CASSSGTGTETQYF. The CDR3, as DNA: TGCGCCAGCAGCTCTGGGACAGGGACCGAGACCCAGTACTTC.

This clonotype was picked up many times. The rearrangement links TRBV12-5 to TRBJ2-3, with 8 bases matching TRBD1. The germline gives CDR1 LGHNT, CDR2 FRNRAP. V was pared by 4 bases and J by 1 base, with 4 bases of the junction left unmatched. CDR3 length equals 15 residues. The CDR3: CASGYGQGGTDTQYF. For the CDR3, the DNA is TGTGCTAGTGGTTATGGACAGGGTGGCACAGATACGCAGTATTTT.

The CDR3 coding sequence is TGTGCCACCAGTGCCCTCGGGAGCAATCAGCCCCAGCATTTT. Encoded protein: CATSALGSNQPQHF. J is TRBJ1-5 and V is TRBV24-1; D not certain. Trimming took off 5 bases at V and 1 base at J, with 8 bases between the two ends. The CDR3 spans 14 residues. In germline, CDR1 is KGHDR, CDR2 SFDVKD.

This clonotype came up many times. This rearrangement joins TRBV14 to TRBJ1-2; D remains ambiguous. Trimming took 4 bases from V and 4 from J, leaving 10 bases between them. The germline CDR1 and CDR2 sequences are SGHDN and FVKESK. The CDR3 contains 13 residues. CDR3 sequence (DNA): TGTGCCAGCAGCCCGACACCTGTCTATGGCTACACCTTC. Translating gives CASSPTPVYGYTF.

Turning to this clonotype: A read error may be the cause here, since a much bigger clone is one base away. This chain connects TRBV5-4 to TRBJ2-3, with TRBD2 identical over 7 bases. Germline loops: CDR1 SGHNT, CDR2 YYREEE (reference sequence). The CDR3 runs to 17 residues. The CDR3 is CASSLVLAGVSTVTQYF. The DNA for the CDR3 is TGTGCCAGCAGCTTGGTTTTGGCGGGAGTGAGCACAGTTACGCAGTATTTT.

Only a few counts were recorded for this clonotype. The CDR3 coding sequence is TGCGCCAGCAGTCGGGGACAGGATGGAAACACCATATATTTT. It yields the protein CASSRGQDGNTIYF. The chain couples TRBV10-2 to TRBJ1-3, with 8 bases matching TRBD1. Germline V gives CDR1 WSHSY, CDR2 SAAADI. The trim removed 5 bases at V and 3 bases at J, leaving 3 bases unmatched. The CDR3 is made up of 14 amino acids.

Points on this clonotype: It may be a read error: a sequence one base away is much more abundant. V gene TRBV2 combines with J gene TRBJ1-2; tentative D call: TRBD1 (6 bases). The V gene lost 8 bases and the J gene lost 13 bases, with 20 bases spanning the gap. The CDR3 has 12 residues. Germline V gene data show CDR1 as SNHLY and CDR2 as FYNNEI. The CDR3 coding sequence is TGTGCCAGCGGGACCGGGACACCAGCAGCCACCTTC. This encodes CASGTGTPAATF.

This clonotype was detected ten times or more. V gene TRBV6-2 or TRBV6-3 combines with J gene TRBJ1-5; D remains ambiguous. Trimming removed 2 bases at V and 2 bases at J, with 16 bases between. The CDR3 consists of 17 residues. Germline CDR1 is MNHEY and CDR2 is SVGEGT. This chain's CDR3 is CASSYMVRVRGNQPQHF. As DNA, the CDR3 is TGTGCCAGCAGTTACATGGTGAGGGTAAGGGGCAATCAGCCCCAGCATTTT.

As to this clonotype: The germline gene is not matched at one end of the junction; a read error may be the cause. The chain uses TRBV5-5 and TRBJ1-5; the D gene is possibly TRBD1 (5 bases). This CDR3 is built from 16 residues. Germline lookup yields CDR1 SGHKS and CDR2 YYEKEE (reference sequence). The CDR3 spells CAGSAGTGGGNQPQHF. The CDR3 coding sequence is TGTGCCGGCAGCGCGGGGACCGGGGGAGGCAATCAGCCTCAGCATTTT.

The CDR3 nucleotides are TGCAGCGCGTTGGGACACCGTAATGAAAAACTGTTTTTT. The encoded protein is CSALGHRNEKLFF. The rearrangement links TRBV29-1 to TRBJ1-4; possible D gene TRBD1, 6 bases. V lost 7 bases and J lost 4, with 13 bases in between. The CDR3 is made up of 13 amino acids. Germline V lookup: CDR1 SQVTM, CDR2 ANQGSEA.

This clonotype was detected ten times or more. The chain couples TRBV2 to TRBJ2-3; D uncertain. Trimming removed 7 bases from V and 1 base from J, with 15 bases in between. The CDR3 covers 15 residues. From germline, CDR1 is SNHLY and CDR2 FYNNEI. CDR3: CASTRLARGTDTQYF. CDR3 coding DNA: TGTGCCAGCACCAGGTTAGCACGCGGCACAGATACGCAGTATTTT.